The clone carrying this T cell receptor (beta chain) was seen a few times. The antigen remains undetermined. This sample is part of a study of CD4+ T cells in melanoma. Overall study findings and caveats: CD8+ T cell, macrophage and B cell function reportedly correlated with neoantigen-specific CD4+ T cells. Neoantigen-specific CD4+ T cells in melanoma reportedly had diverse differentiation states.

CDR3 length: 13 residues. The germline V gene has CDR1 LNHDA and CDR2 SQIVND (reference sequence). V was pared by 7 bases and J by 9 bases, with 16 bases between. The protocol was immunoSEQ multiplex PCR, while the TCRdb copy is restricted to in-frame clones and leaves out a portion. The sample records roughly 3,900 clones, around 73% being singletons. The sample comprised tumor tissue. This receptor was identified in a human donor with melanoma. The V gene is TRBV19, the J gene TRBJ1-5, with D hard to call. In DNA form, the CDR3 reads TGTGCCAGTACTGCCGCGATCCTTCGGCCCCAGCATTTT. Translation gives CASTAAILRPQHF.